This T cell receptor beta chain came from a study of identical twins (dated by TCRdb to 2016 to 2017). With respect to the entire study: To test whether fetal clonotypes persist, this study deep-sequenced TCR alpha and beta repertoires from monozygotic twins, from unrelated adults of various ages, and from cord blood. To rule out contamination, the twin experiments were replicated at different times with different library preparation protocols. The paper as a whole reports these results and caveats: Excess twin sharing in beta out-of-frame sequences was weaker because fewer shared sequences lowered the signal-to-noise ratio. Fewer insertions were carried by abundant cord blood beta clonotypes, a similar but weaker trend appeared in young adult naive repertoires, and no such trend appeared in memory repertoires. Recombination models systematically underestimated out-of-frame TCR alpha sharing in monozygotic twins but agreed with sharing between unrelated individuals. Conclusions relied on cross-sectional statistical analysis, since the same donors could not be followed over many years. Compared with coincidental sharing between unrelated individuals, out-of-frame TCR alpha sequences shared between twins showed an excess of sequences with low generation probability. Invariant T cells such as MAIT and iNKT could partly confound zero-insertion analyses, although diverse VJ usage argued against such confounding for most clonotypes.

Concerning this clonotype: The antigen this receptor binds is unknown. Per-base quality was not reported, and no clone a single base away is much larger than it.

Receptors were amplified or captured by 5' RACE. The instrument given in TCRdb is Illumina HiSeq 2000. A universal primer binding site was added through template switching, and the final cDNA carried a unique molecular identifier so that TCR cDNA molecules could be counted accurately. First-strand cDNA for TCR alpha and beta chains was synthesized from specific primers in the conserved constant-segment region. To control for contamination, each cDNA library was double barcoded with a SMART-Mk sample barcode plus Illumina barcodes. TruSeq adapter sequences along with Illumina sample barcodes were introduced in two successive PCR steps. Sequencing of the TCR alpha and beta cDNA libraries was done on the Illumina HiSeq platform using custom primers. For the original study's pipeline: MiGEC processed the raw reads to extract unique molecular identifiers, while MiXCR was used to determine the CDR3 positions. For each individual, recombination models were inferred using an EM algorithm with the repgenHMM and IGoR tools. Shared clonotypes were analyzed with the tcR package in R, and sharing was normalized by the product of cloneset sizes. To study raw recombination free of thymic and clonal selection effects, out-of-frame nonproductive sequences were analyzed. TCRdb reanalyzed the raw reads on its own, using fastp at Q25 for trimming and MiXCR for clone calling, and kept in-frame beta chains. CDR3 protein duplicates are merged, each entry listing the most common genes and DNA. TCRdb, not the original authors, processed these V and J calls. The sample data list roughly 1.6 million distinct CDR3 sequences, and less than 40% of these were observed just once. Jointly, the top ten make up about 0.27% of the sample.

Every donor in the study was a healthy Caucasian. Between the V and J ends, shortened by 3 bases and 7 bases respectively, the junction contains 12 bases. Reading from cysteine to phenylalanine, the CDR3 counts 12 amino acids. Of all the DNA, just the CDR3 is kept, 36 bases in frame from base 1. Reading the germline V gene gives CDR1 SQVTM and CDR2 ANQGSEA. Recombination linked TRBV29-1 to TRBJ1-2; 6 matching bases give a weak D call of TRBD1. The sequence derives from a newborn girl in good health. What was sequenced was cord blood. The nucleotides are TGCAGCGTTGATGGGGGGGCGTTTGGCTACACCTTC. This sequence encodes CSVDGGAFGYTF.